This paragraph covers one T cell receptor beta chain sequence. What it recognizes is unknown. The data belong to a study of T cells after yellow fever vaccination. Study-wide context: SMART-Seq v4 Ultra Low Input prepared the low-cell-number fractions.

From the 5' RACE reads, TCRdb called clonotypes with MiXCR, one entry per CDR3 protein. Of almost 600,000 distinct CDR3 sequences in the sample, approximately 15% were seen once. Overall study results and limits: It was a small share of clonotypes that appeared in both CD4 and CD8 compartments.

Trimming stripped 5 bases from V and 0 bases from J, with 14 bases between. This CDR3 comprises 17 residues. The TCR comes from a man aged 25-45 years who received the YFV17D yellow fever vaccine. The chain has TRBV12-3 or TRBV12-4 and TRBJ2-6; D may be TRBD1 (6 bases). Sequencing was performed on PBMCs, taken on the day of the yellow fever booster vaccination. In DNA form, the CDR3 reads TGTGCCAGCAGTCCCGGGACAATCCTCTCTGGGGCCAACGTCCTGACTTTC. This translates into CASSPGTILSGANVLTF.